This TCR beta chain derives from a study of OX40 agonist ivuxolimab in advanced cancers. Study overall: Ivuxolimab, which is an agonistic anti-OX40 (CD134) antibody, was administered to the patients. Intravenous ivuxolimab was administered to patients every 2 weeks at 0.01 to 10 mg/kg.

Regarding this clone: Its cognate antigen is unknown.

Sequencing used immunoSEQ multiplex PCR; TCRdb keeps in-frame clones, though not all of them. The top ten hold roughly 0.32% of the sample, which has about 85,000 clones, roughly 91% seen once. If patients had autoimmune disease history or systemic immunosuppression, they were excluded. Whole-study results and caveats: Some of the nonresponding patients also showed low levels of normalized T-cell clonal expansion.

Germline lookup yields CDR1 SGDLS and CDR2 YYNGEE. V dropped 0 bases and J dropped 4 bases, with 7 bases sitting between them. This CDR3 is built from 13 residues. The source material was CD4+ or CD8+ T cells sorted from blood, sampled in a trial of the OX40 agonist ivuxolimab. This chain uses TRBV9 with TRBJ1-2; no reliable D call. This clonotype was obtained from an adult with an advanced solid tumor such as melanoma, head and neck, liver or kidney cancer. The CDR3 sequence is CASSVGTVYGYTF. The CDR3 nucleotides are TGTGCCAGCAGCGTAGGGACGGTCTATGGCTACACCTTC.